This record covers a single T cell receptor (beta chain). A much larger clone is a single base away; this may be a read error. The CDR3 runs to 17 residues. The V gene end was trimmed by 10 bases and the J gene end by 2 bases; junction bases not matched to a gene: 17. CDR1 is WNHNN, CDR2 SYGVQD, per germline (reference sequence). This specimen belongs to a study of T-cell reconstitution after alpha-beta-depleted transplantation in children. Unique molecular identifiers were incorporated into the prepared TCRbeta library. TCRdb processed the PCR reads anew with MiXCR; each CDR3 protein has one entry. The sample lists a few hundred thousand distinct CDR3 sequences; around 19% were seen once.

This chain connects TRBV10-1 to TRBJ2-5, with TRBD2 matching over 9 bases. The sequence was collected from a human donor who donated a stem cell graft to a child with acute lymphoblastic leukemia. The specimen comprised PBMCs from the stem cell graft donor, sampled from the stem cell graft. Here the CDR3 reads CAIKPDQREEFQETQYF. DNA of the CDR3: TGCGCCATCAAGCCTGATCAGCGGGAGGAATTTCAAGAGACCCAGTACTTC.